This T cell receptor beta chain appears in the sequencing data of a study of shared clonotypes between healthy human individuals. Clones were sequenced by immunoSEQ multiplex PCR, and TCRdb holds only the in-frame ones, with some missing. The sample includes 170,000 or so clones, over 50% of them seen just once. Study-wide results and limits: A generally larger estimated richness was seen in naive subsets than in memory subsets.

Regarding this clone: Its antigen is still unknown.

Between the trimmed V and J ends, which lost 2 bases and 9 bases, there was a span of 8 bases. There are 12 residues in the CDR3. The germline gives CDR1 MRHNA, CDR2 SNTAGT. V gene TRBV6-4 combines with J gene TRBJ2-1, with a weak D call TRBD1 (5 bases). The sequence was obtained from a man younger than 40 in good health. What was sequenced was memory CD4+ T cells sorted from blood. The sample's subset: CD45RA-negative fraction. For the CDR3, the DNA is TGTGCCAGCAGTGACCTAGGGGTTGAGCAGTTCTTC. Translation gives CASSDLGVEQFF.